This T cell receptor (beta chain) was sequenced during a study of CD8 T cells in ankylosing spondylitis. Overall study results and limits: It appeared that ankylosing spondylitis blood was characterized by a TCR beta motif of under ten highly homologous variants.

This CDR3 region has 11 residues. The V and J ends lost 8 bases and 8 bases respectively, with 13 bases between them. CDR1 is SQVTM and CDR2 is ANQGSEA in the germline V gene. A word on this clonotype: The antigen is unknown.

TCRdb fed the 5' RACE reads into MiXCR, producing one record per CDR3 protein. The sample lists approximately 140,000 distinct CDR3 sequences; around 42% were seen once. The sample was synovial fluid, either unsorted or a sorted T cell fraction (not recorded which). V gene TRBV29-1 combines with J gene TRBJ2-1; D is undetermined. This sequence was found in a male donor with ankylosing spondylitis. DNA of the CDR3: TGCAGCTCCCAGCCTTTCGATGAGCAGTTCTTC. Residues: CSSQPFDEQFF.